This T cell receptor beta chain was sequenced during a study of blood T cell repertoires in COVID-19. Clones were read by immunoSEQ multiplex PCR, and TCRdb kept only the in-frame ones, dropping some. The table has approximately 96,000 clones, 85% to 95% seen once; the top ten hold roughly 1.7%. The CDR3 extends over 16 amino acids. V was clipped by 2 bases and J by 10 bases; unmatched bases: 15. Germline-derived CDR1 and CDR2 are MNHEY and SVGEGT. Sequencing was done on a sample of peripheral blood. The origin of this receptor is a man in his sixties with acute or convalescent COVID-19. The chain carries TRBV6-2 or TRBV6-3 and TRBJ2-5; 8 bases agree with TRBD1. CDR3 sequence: CASSYRGQVAYAVQYF. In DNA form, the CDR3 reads TGTGCCAGCAGTTACCGGGGACAGGTTGCCTATGCGGTCCAGTACTTC.